This T cell receptor beta chain emerged from a study of control samples from healthy donors and cancer patients. V shed 3 bases and J shed 4 bases, with 14 bases lying between them. CDR3 length: 14 amino acids. Germline lookup yields CDR1 SGHRS and CDR2 YFSETQ. This table comes from immunoSEQ multiplex PCR, and its TCRdb copy is limited to in-frame clones, with some not included. The sample has about 71,000 clones, 89% seen once. This clonotype was obtained from a man between 60 and 75 years old with lung cancer. The sample consisted of PBMCs. This chain uses TRBV5-1 with TRBJ2-7, with a weak D call TRBD2 (6 bases). CDR3 nucleotides: TGCGCCAGCAGCTGGACTACTACAGTTTACGAGCAGTACTTC. Translating gives CASSWTTTVYEQYF.